The entry that follows covers one T cell receptor beta chain sequence. The data are from a study of patients and donors after allogeneic stem cell transplantation. V was clipped by 3 bases and J by 2 bases, with 13 bases between them. In germline, CDR1 is MGHRA, CDR2 YSYEKL. CDR3 size: 16 residues. TCRdb re-called the RT-PCR reads with MiXCR, one entry per CDR3 protein. The data contain about 410,000 distinct CDR3 sequences, around 16% of them seen just once; the ten biggest clones take up around 7.2%. This receptor was taken from a human donor who was either an allogeneic HSCT recipient or a stem cell or donor lymphocyte infusion donor (not recorded which). It is not recorded whose cells these are; they may come from a transplant donor. The chain recombines TRBV4-1 with TRBJ2-2; D is perhaps TRBD1 or TRBD2 (5 bases each). Sequences were obtained from blood, either unsorted or a sorted T cell fraction (not recorded which). The CDR3 DNA reads as TGCGCCAGCAGCCAGGGACCCGACAGAAACACCGGGGAGCTGTTTTTT. Translation: CASSQGPDRNTGELFF.